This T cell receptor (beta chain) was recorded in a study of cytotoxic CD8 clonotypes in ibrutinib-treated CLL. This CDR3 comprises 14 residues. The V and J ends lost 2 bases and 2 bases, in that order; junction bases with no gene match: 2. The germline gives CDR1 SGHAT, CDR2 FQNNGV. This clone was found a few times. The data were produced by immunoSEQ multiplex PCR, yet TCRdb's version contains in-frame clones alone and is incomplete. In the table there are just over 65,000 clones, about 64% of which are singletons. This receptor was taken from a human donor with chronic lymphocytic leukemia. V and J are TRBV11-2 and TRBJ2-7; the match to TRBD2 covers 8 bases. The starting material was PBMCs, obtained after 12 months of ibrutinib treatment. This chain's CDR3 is CASSLRRGAYEQYF. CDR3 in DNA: TGTGCCAGCAGCTTACGGCGGGGGGCCTACGAGCAGTACTTC.